The entry that follows covers one T cell receptor beta chain sequence. Original handling: By means of reference gene primer amplification, nucleated cell counts were estimated. Profiled with immunoSEQ multiplex PCR; TCRdb holds only in-frame clones, not every one. V, J and clone size were drawn from that table, and D and trimming were deduced from the DNA. The sample includes over 100,000 clones, 84% of them seen just once. The CDR3 is 14 amino acids. V shed 4 bases and J shed 3 bases, with 11 bases lying between them. From germline, CDR1 is SGHNT and CDR2 YYREEE (reference sequence). The data stem from a study of blood T cell repertoires in COVID-19. At the level of the study: COVID-19 samples, acute and convalescent, were from the United States, Italy and Spain.

Input material: peripheral blood. This sequence was found in a man aged 35 to 55 with active or convalescent COVID-19. This sequence joins TRBV5-4 and TRBJ2-1, with D possibly TRBD1 on 7 matching bases. DNA for the CDR3: TGTGCCAGCAGCCGCGGGACAGACTACAATGAGCAGTTCTTC. This encodes CASSRGTDYNEQFF.